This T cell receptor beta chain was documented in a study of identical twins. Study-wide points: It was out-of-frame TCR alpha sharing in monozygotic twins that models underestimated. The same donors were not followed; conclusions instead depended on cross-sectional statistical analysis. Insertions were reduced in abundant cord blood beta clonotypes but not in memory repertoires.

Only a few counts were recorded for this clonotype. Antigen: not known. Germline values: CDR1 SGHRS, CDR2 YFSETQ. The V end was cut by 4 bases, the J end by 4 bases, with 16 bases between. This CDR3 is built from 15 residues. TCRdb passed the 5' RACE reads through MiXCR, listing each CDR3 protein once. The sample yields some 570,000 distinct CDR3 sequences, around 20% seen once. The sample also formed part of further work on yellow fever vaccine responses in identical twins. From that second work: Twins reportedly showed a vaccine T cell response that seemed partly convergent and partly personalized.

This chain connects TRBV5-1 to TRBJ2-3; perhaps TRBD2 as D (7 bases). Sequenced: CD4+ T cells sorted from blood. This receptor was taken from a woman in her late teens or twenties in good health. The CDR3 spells CASSRGGGGSDTQYF. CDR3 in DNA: TGCGCCAGCAGCCGGGGAGGGGGGGGATCAGATACGCAGTATTTT.